Sequencing of this T cell receptor (beta chain) was carried out in a study of blood T cell repertoires in COVID-19. Trimming cost V 0 bases and J 2 bases, with 7 bases left between them. CDR1 and CDR2 from the germline V gene are MRHNA and SNTAGT. The CDR3 loop spans 14 amino acids. Libraries were prepared by immunoSEQ multiplex PCR; TCRdb keeps only in-frame clonotypes and omits some of them. The data show over 400,000 clones, approximately 88% seen once. Seattle patients were enrolled while actively infected and followed longitudinally. Only one count was recorded for this clone. This chain uses TRBV6-4 with TRBJ1-1, with D hard to call. The sequenced material came from peripheral blood. This receptor was identified in a woman in her forties or fifties with COVID-19, enrolled during active disease. The CDR3 nucleotides read TGTGCCAGCAGTGACTCCGGAGCTAACACTGAAGCTTTCTTT. Protein sequence: CASSDSGANTEAFF.